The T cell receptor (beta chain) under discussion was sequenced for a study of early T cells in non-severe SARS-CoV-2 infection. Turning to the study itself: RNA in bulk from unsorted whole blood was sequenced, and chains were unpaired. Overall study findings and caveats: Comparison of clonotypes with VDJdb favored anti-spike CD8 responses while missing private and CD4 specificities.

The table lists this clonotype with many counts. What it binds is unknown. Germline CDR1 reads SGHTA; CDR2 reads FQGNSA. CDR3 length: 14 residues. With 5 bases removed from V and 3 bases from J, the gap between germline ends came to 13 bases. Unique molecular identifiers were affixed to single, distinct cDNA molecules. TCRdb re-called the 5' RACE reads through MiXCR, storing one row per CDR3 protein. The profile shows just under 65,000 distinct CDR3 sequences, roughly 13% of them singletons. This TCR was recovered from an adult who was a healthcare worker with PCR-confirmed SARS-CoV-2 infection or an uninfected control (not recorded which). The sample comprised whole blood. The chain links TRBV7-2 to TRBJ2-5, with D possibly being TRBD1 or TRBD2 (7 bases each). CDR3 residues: CASSPRGGKETQYF. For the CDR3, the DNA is TGTGCCAGCAGCCCCAGGGGGGGTAAAGAGACCCAGTACTTC.